These 25 T cell receptor beta chains came from one sample sequenced in a study of blood T cells in healthy people across ages. Primers used in a second PCR of roughly 7 to 11 cycles were a sample-barcoded 5' primer and a J-beta primer mix. Via MiXCR, TCRdb re-called the 5' RACE reads, giving one row per CDR3 protein. This sample has under 1,000,000 distinct CDR3 sequences, with less than 60% found just once. Sequences were obtained from blood. The receptors come from an older man in good health.

A few counts support this clonotype. This chain links TRBV5-1 with TRBJ2-5, with D perhaps matching TRBD1 (5 bases). The CDR3 covers 13 residues. V lost 4 bases to trimming and J lost 4 bases, with 11 bases between them. The germline V gene has CDR1 SGHRS and CDR2 YFSETQ. In DNA form, the CDR3 reads TGCGCCAGCAGCGTGGCTAGGGGAGAGACCCAGTACTTC. Translated, it gives CASSVARGETQYF.

In this sample, this clonotype turned up many times. The V call is TRBV5-1, the J call TRBJ1-2; no clear D gene. V was clipped by 0 bases and J by 4 bases, with 7 bases between them. Germline CDR1 is SGHRS and CDR2 is YFSETQ. The CDR3 spans 13 residues. CDR3: CASSLGRLYGYTF. Here the CDR3 DNA reads TGCGCCAGCAGCTTGGGCCGGCTCTATGGCTACACCTTC. The whole variable domain, filled in from reference TRBV5-1 and TRBJ1-2, reads KAGVTQTPRYLIKTRGQQVTLSCSPISGHRSVSWYQQTPGQGLQFLFEYFSETQRNKGNFPGRFSGRQFSNSRSEMNVSTLELGDSALYLCASSLGRLYGYTFGSGTRLTVV.

Remarks on this clonotype: Given a much more abundant clone one base away, this may be a read error. This chain connects TRBV6-5 to TRBJ2-1, with D possibly TRBD2 on 5 matching bases. This CDR3 comprises 14 residues. The germline gives CDR1 MNHEY, CDR2 SVGAGI. The V and J ends lost 6 bases and 13 bases respectively, with 22 bases between them. This CDR3 is CASRIGPMGETQFF. In DNA form, the CDR3 reads TGTGCCAGCAGGATTGGGCCGATGGGAGAGACCCAGTTCTTC.

The chain combines TRBV4-1 with TRBJ2-3; D is uncertain. The V end lost 0 bases, the J end lost 6 bases, and 10 bases lay between the germline ends. This CDR3 has 14 amino acids. Germline loops: CDR1 MGHRA, CDR2 YSYEKL. This CDR3 is CASSQDFTDDTQYF. Written as DNA, the CDR3 is TGCGCCAGCAGCCAAGATTTTACAGATGATACGCAGTATTTT.

This chain links TRBV7-9 with TRBJ2-3; the D is unclear. Germline V lookup: CDR1 SEHNR, CDR2 FQNEAQ (reference sequence). There are 18 residues in the CDR3. V was trimmed by 4 bases and J by 0 bases, leaving 20 bases between them. CDR3 in DNA: TGTGCCAGCAGCTCCTCATACAAAAGAAACCCTAGCACAGATACGCAGTATTTT. Protein sequence: CASSSSYKRNPSTDTQYF.

Regarding this clonotype: A read error may be the cause here, since a much bigger clone is one base away. The chain combines TRBV28 with TRBJ2-4; no definite D call. The J call may be wrong; the DNA end is better matched by TRBJ2-7. The CDR3 is made up of 14 amino acids. Germline V lookup: CDR1 MDHEN, CDR2 SYDVKM. The DNA for the CDR3 is TGTGCCATCAGTTCGGCGACGGTAACCTACGAGCAGTACTTC. Its protein is CAISSATVTYEQYF.

This clonotype was seen at least ten times. The rearrangement joins TRBV2 to TRBJ1-2; 8 bases line up with TRBD1. CDR1 and CDR2 from the germline V gene are SNHLY and FYNNEI. The ends lost 1 base at V and 4 bases at J; junction bases unmatched: 5. This CDR3 contains 15 residues. The CDR3 DNA reads TGTGCCAGCAGTGAAGAGCCGACAGGGGCCTATGGCTACACCTTC. Protein sequence: CASSEEPTGAYGYTF.

This clonotype has a handful of counts. As DNA, the CDR3 is TGTGCCAGCACCTCCCGGGACAGGGGTTACGAGCAGTACTTC. Protein sequence: CASTSRDRGYEQYF. The chain has TRBV28 and TRBJ2-7; 10 bases line up with TRBD1. V dropped 7 bases and J dropped 4; count of bases not matched to a gene: 7. The CDR3 contains 14 residues. CDR1 is MDHEN, CDR2 SYDVKM, per germline.

The genes are TRBV29-1 and TRBJ1-1, with D possibly matching TRBD1 (5 bases). The germline V and J ends were trimmed by 2 bases and 6 bases, with 16 bases remaining between them. CDR1 and CDR2 (germline): SQVTM, ANQGSEA. CDR3 length equals 14 residues. CDR3 DNA: TGCAGCGTTGAACACGGGACGCCAAACGCTGAAGCTTTCTTT. It translates to CSVEHGTPNAEAFF.

The rearrangement links TRBV12-3 or TRBV12-4 to TRBJ2-1; D is possibly TRBD1 (6 bases). V was cut by 6 bases and J by 9 bases, with 9 bases left in between. The length of the CDR3 is 11 residues. The CDR3, as DNA: TGTGCCAGCAGCACAGGGTTTGAGCAGTTCTTC. It encodes CASSTGFEQFF.

This clonotype was counted at least ten times. The V call is TRBV29-1, the J call TRBJ2-1; 7 bases are shared with TRBD1. Germline V gives CDR1 SQVTM, CDR2 ANQGSEA. This CDR3 has 13 amino acids. V lost 1 base, J lost 8 bases, and 5 bases stayed unmatched. In DNA, the CDR3 is TGCAGCGTTGAAGCCCGACAGGGCGATGAGCAGTTCTTC. Translating it yields CSVEARQGDEQFF.

This chain joins TRBV5-8 and TRBJ1-1; no clear D. Germline loops: CDR1 SGHTS, CDR2 YDEGEE. This CDR3 is built from 13 residues. The V end was cut by 5 bases, the J end by 6 bases, with 14 bases between. CDR3 nucleotide sequence: TGTGCCAGCAGACGACGGACGGGGTCTGAAGCTTTCTTT. Protein: CASRRRTGSEAFF.

This clonotype was counted many times. The chain couples TRBV6-6 to TRBJ2-1; TRBD2 is a possible D gene (5 bases). CDR1 is MNHNY and CDR2 is SVGAGI in the germline V gene (reference sequence). Trimming cost V 0 bases and J 3 bases, with 6 bases left between them. CDR3 length: 14 amino acids. The CDR3 region is CASSYSRVYNEQFF. DNA of the CDR3: TGTGCCAGCAGTTACTCGAGGGTCTACAATGAGCAGTTCTTC.

This clonotype has just a few counts. The chain is built from TRBV27 and TRBJ2-1, with 9 bases fitting TRBD2. The CDR3 sequence is 15 residues long. Germline loops: CDR1 MNHEY, CDR2 SMNVEV (reference sequence). V lost 8 bases to trimming and J lost 2 bases; unmatched junction nucleotides: 7. CDR3 sequence reads: CASGLTSGPYNEQFF. CDR3 DNA sequence: TGTGCCAGCGGACTGACTAGCGGCCCCTACAATGAGCAGTTCTTC.

This clonotype has a count of ten or more. The V gene is TRBV6-6, the J gene TRBJ2-3, with no clear D. Germline V gene sequence: CDR1 MNHNY, CDR2 SVGAGI (reference sequence). The CDR3 has 10 residues. With 9 bases removed from V and 4 bases from J, the gap between germline ends came to 5 bases. The CDR3 DNA reads TGTGCCAGTGAGGCAGATACGCAGTATTTT. Its translation: CASEADTQYF.

This clonotype was observed at least ten times. The CDR3 coding sequence is TGTGCCATCAGTGACCCGACTAGCGGGAGGTTGGAGACCCAGTACTTC. This codes for CAISDPTSGRLETQYF. V gene TRBV10-3 combines with J gene TRBJ2-5; 13 bases match TRBD2. The CDR3 sequence is 16 residues long. CDR1 and CDR2 (germline): ENHRY, SYGVKD. V lost 3 bases to trimming and J lost 5 bases; unmatched junction nucleotides: 6.

This chain links TRBV3-1 with TRBJ1-1, with a weak D call TRBD1 (5 bases). V dropped 1 base and J dropped 3 bases, with 9 bases sitting between them. The CDR3 is 14 amino acids. Germline values: CDR1 LGHDT, CDR2 YNNKEL (reference sequence). The CDR3 DNA reads as TGTGCCAGCAGCCAAGCGGTGACAGACACTGAAGCTTTCTTT. Amino acids: CASSQAVTDTEAFF.

The genes are TRBV29-1 and TRBJ2-5; 11 bases map to TRBD2. The CDR3 length is 14 residues. Trimming removed 6 bases from V and 6 bases from J; junction bases left unmatched: 9. Germline CDR1 is SQVTM and CDR2 is ANQGSEA. The chain's CDR3 is CSVGSGRASQTQYF. The CDR3 coding sequence is TGCAGCGTGGGTAGCGGGAGGGCCTCCCAGACCCAGTACTTC.

This clonotype was counted at least ten times. The genes are TRBV12-3 or TRBV12-4 and TRBJ2-7, with D possibly TRBD1 on 6 matching bases. V lost 5 bases, J lost 11 bases, and 13 bases lay in between. This CDR3 is 11 amino acids long. CDR3 amino acids: CASSQNRAEYF. The CDR3 DNA is TGTGCCAGCAGTCAGAACAGGGCGGAGTACTTC.

There are a few counts of this clonotype. The J gene is TRBJ2-3, the V gene TRBV28, with 13 bases lining up with TRBD2. CDR1 is MDHEN, CDR2 SYDVKM, per germline. This CDR3 spans 16 amino acids. V shed 3 bases and J 7 bases; nucleotides not matched to a gene: 7. The chain's CDR3 is CASSLLGLAGTNTQYF. In DNA, the CDR3 is TGTGCCAGCAGTTTGTTGGGACTAGCGGGAACTAATACGCAGTATTTT. The full variable domain, rest sourced from reference TRBV28 and TRBJ2-3, is DVKVTQSSRYLVKRTGEKVFLECVQDMDHENMFWYRQDPGLGLRLIYFSYDVKMKEKGDIPEGYSVSREKKERFSLILESASTNQTSMYLCASSLLGLAGTNTQYFGPGTRLTVL.

This chain's CDR3 is CSAVLAGYNEQFF. The CDR3 coding sequence is TGCAGTGCTGTCCTAGCGGGTTACAATGAGCAGTTCTTC. The rearrangement links TRBV20-1 to TRBJ2-1, with 8 bases lining up with TRBD2. This CDR3 has 13 residues. Germline lookup yields CDR1 DFQATT and CDR2 SNEGSKA (reference sequence). Germline trimming cut 5 bases from V and 4 bases from J; bases unmatched to any gene: 4.

The chain employs TRBV27 and TRBJ1-2; no clear D. This CDR3 spans 15 amino acids. Trimming took off 8 bases at V and 2 bases at J, with 18 bases between the two ends. Germline V gives CDR1 MNHEY, CDR2 SMNVEV (reference sequence). The CDR3 DNA reads as TGTGCCAGCCGCCTGTCGGGAACGGGAAACTATGGCTACACCTTC. Protein sequence: CASRLSGTGNYGYTF.

This clonotype has at least ten counts. One junction end disagrees with the germline gene, perhaps due to a read error. The chain links TRBV5-1 to TRBJ2-5; TRBD2 might be the D (6 bases). The CDR3 runs to 14 residues. Germline V gene sequence: CDR1 SGHRS, CDR2 YFSETQ. The DNA for the CDR3 is TGTGCCAGCAGCTTAGTCGGCGGGGAAGAGACCCAGTACTTC. Residues: CASSLVGGEETQYF.

The chain combines TRBV27 with TRBJ2-5; 11 nucleotides line up with TRBD2. With V trimmed by 0 bases and J by 11 bases, 11 bases remained unmatched. Per germline, CDR1 MNHEY and CDR2 SMNVEV (reference sequence). The CDR3 has 16 amino acids. The CDR3: CASSLSLAGGRSQQYF. CDR3 DNA: TGTGCCAGCAGTTTATCTTTAGCGGGAGGGCGTTCCCAGCAGTACTTC.

The rearrangement joins TRBV18 to TRBJ1-5; D is unclear. CDR3 size: 13 residues. CDR1 KGHSH and CDR2 LQKENI come from the germline V gene. The V gene lost 6 bases and the J gene lost 3 bases, with 9 bases spanning the gap. The CDR3, as DNA: TGTGCCAGCTCCCCGCGGGTCAATCAGCCCCAGCATTTT. Translated: CASSPRVNQPQHF.